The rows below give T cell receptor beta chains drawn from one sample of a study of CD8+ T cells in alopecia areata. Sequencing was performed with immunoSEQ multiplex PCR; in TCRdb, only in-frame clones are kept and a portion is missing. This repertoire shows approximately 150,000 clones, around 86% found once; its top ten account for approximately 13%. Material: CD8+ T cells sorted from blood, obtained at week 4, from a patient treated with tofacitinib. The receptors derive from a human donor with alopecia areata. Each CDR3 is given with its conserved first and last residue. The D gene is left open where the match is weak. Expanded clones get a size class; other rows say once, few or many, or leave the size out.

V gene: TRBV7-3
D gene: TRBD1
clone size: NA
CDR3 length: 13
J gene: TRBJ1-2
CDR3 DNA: TGTGCCAGCAGTTTGACAGGGTCTGATGGCTACACCTTC
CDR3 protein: CASSLTGSDGYTF

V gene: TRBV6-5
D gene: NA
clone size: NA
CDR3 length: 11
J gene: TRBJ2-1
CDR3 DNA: TGTGCCAGCAGTTACTCATATGAGCAGTTCTTC
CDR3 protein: CASSYSYEQFF

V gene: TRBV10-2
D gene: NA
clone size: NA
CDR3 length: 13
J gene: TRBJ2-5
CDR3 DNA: TGCGCCAGCAGCTACGACAACCAAGAGACCCAGTACTTC
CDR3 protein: CASSYDNQETQYF

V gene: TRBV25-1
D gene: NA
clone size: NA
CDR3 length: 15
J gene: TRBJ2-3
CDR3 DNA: TGTGCCAGCAGTGAAAGGTTCAGGGGCCCATTAAGGCAGTATTTT
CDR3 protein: CASSERFRGPLRQYF

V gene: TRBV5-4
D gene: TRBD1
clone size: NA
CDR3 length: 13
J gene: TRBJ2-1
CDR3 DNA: TGTGCCAGCAGCTGGGGACAGAACAATGAGCAGTTCTTC
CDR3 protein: CASSWGQNNEQFF

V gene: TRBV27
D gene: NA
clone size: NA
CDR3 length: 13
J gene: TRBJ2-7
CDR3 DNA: TGTGCCAGTTGGGGAGGGGGAGTGAGAGAGCAGTACTTC
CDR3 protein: CASWGGGVREQYF

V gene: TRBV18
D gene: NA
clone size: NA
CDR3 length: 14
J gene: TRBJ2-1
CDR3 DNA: TGTGCCAGCTCACCACCGGACCAATACAATGAGCAGTTCTTC
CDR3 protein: CASSPPDQYNEQFF

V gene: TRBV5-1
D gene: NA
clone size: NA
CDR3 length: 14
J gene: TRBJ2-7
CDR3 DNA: TGCGCCAGCAGCTTGAGAGCGTCCCACTACGAGCAGTACTTC
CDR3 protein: CASSLRASHYEQYF

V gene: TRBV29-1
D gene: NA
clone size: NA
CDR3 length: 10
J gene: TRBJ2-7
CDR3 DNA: TGCAGCGTCAAACTAGTCGAGCAGTACTTC
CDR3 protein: CSVKLVEQYF

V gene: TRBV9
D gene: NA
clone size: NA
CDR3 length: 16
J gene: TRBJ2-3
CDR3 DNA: TGTGCCAGCAGCGTCGCCTCGGGACACTACACAGATACGCAGTATTTT
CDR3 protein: CASSVASGHYTDTQYF

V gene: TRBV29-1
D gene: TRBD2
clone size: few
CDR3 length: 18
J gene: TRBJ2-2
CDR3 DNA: TGCAGCGGTCGGGGGGTCCTGGCAGCCCCCGGGAACACCGGGGAGCTGTTTTTT
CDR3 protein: CSGRGVLAAPGNTGELFF

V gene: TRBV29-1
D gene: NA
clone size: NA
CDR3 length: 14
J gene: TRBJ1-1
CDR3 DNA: TGCAGCGTTCAAACAGGGATAGGGAACACTGAAGCTTTCTTT
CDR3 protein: CSVQTGIGNTEAFF

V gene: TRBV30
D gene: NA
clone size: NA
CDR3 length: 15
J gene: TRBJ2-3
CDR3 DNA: TGTGCCTGGAGCGGGCGGCCGAGGGTCCCAGATACGCAGTATTTT
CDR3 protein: CAWSGRPRVPDTQYF

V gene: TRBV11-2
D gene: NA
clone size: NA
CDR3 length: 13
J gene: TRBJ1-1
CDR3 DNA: TGTGCCAGCAGCCGGGGGGGCAGATCTGAAGCTTTCTTT
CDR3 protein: CASSRGGRSEAFF

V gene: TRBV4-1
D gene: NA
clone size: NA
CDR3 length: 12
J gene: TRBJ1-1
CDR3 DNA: TGCGCCAGCAGCCTGGGCAACACTGAAGCTTTCTTT
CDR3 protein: CASSLGNTEAFF

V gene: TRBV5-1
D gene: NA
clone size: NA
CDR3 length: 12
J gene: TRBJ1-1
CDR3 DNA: TGCGCCAGCAGCCGTGGGGGCACTGAAGCTTTCTTT
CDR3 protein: CASSRGGTEAFF

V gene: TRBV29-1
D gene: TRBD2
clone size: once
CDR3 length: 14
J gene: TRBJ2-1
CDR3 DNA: TGCAGCGTTCTCGGGCTAGCGGGAGTCAATGAGCAGTTCTTC
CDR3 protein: CSVLGLAGVNEQFF

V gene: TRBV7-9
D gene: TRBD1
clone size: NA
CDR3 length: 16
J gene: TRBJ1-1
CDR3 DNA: TGTGCCAGCAGCTTCAACCGGGACAGGGCGGACACTGAAGCTTTCTTT
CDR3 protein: CASSFNRDRADTEAFF

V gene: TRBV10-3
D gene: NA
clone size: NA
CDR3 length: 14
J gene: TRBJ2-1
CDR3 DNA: TGTGCCATCAGTGATCCGCTGAGGCCCCATGAGCAGTTCTTC
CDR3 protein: CAISDPLRPHEQFF

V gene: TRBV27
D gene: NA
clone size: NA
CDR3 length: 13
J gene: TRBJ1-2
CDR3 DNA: TGTGCCAGCAGCTTAGGCCCGGGCTATGGCTACACCTTC
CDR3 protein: CASSLGPGYGYTF

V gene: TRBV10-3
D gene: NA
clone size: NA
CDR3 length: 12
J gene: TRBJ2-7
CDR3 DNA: TGTGCCATCAGTCCAGGGTCCTACGAGCAGTACTTC
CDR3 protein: CAISPGSYEQYF

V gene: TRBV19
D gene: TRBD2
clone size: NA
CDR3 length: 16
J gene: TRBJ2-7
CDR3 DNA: TGTGCCAGTAGTTCCCCGATCAGCGGGGGGGCCTACGAGCAGTACTTC
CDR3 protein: CASSSPISGGAYEQYF

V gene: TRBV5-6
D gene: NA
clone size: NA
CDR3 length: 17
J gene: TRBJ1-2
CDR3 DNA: TGTGCCAGCAGCTTGGAGGGTCGGACAGCATTGAGCTATGGCTACACCTTC
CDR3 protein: CASSLEGRTALSYGYTF

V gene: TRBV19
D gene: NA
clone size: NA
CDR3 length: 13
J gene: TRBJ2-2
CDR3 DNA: TGTGCCTCTTTACGGGTGAACACCGGGGAGCTGTTTTTT
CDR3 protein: CASLRVNTGELFF

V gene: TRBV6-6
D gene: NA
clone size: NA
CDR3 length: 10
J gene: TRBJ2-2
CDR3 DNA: TGTGCCAGCGCGACCGGGGAGCTGTTTTTT
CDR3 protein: CASATGELFF

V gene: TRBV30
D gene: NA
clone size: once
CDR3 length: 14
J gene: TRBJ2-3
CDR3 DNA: TGTGCCTGGAGTGTACTTGACGCCCCAGATACGCAGTATTTT
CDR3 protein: CAWSVLDAPDTQYF

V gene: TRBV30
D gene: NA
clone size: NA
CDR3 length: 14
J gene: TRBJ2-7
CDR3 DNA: TGTGCCAGCGACTCTGCGCGGGATACCTACGAGCAGTACTTC
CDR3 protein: CASDSARDTYEQYF

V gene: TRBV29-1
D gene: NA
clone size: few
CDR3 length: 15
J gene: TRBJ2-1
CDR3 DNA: TGCAGCGCTCTGGGACTGACGAGCTCCTACAATGAGCAGTTCTTC
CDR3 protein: CSALGLTSSYNEQFF

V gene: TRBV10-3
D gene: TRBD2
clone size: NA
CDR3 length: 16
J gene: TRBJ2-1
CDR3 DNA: TGTGCCATCAGTGGAGGTAGCGGGGGGGCCCTCAATGAGCAGTTCTTC
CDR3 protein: CAISGGSGGALNEQFF

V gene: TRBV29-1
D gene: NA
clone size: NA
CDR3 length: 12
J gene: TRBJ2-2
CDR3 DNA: TGCAGCGTTGTCAGGGGCACCGGGGAGCTGTTTTTT
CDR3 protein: CSVVRGTGELFF

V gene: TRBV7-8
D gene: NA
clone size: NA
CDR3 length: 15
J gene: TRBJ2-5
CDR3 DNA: TGTGCCAGCAGCGAAATAATACAGGGCCCAGAGACCCAGTACTTC
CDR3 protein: CASSEIIQGPETQYF

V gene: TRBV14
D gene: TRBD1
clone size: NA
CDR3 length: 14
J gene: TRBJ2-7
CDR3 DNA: TGTGCCAGCAGCCAAGGGGACAGCTACTACGAGCAGTACTTC
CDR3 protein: CASSQGDSYYEQYF